This entry is about one TCR beta chain. In germline, CDR1 is MGHRA, CDR2 YSYEKL. The CDR3 sequence is 15 residues long. V lost 0 bases, J lost 10 bases, and 16 bases lay in between. This sample is part of a study of T cell changes during pregnancy in multiple sclerosis. TCRdb keeps only in-frame clones here, not all; method: immunoSEQ multiplex PCR. The data show about 99,000 clones, with roughly 92% seen just once and 0.9% to 0.95% held by the top ten. This receptor was obtained from a female donor with multiple sclerosis, enrolled in a pregnancy study. The material sequenced was peripheral blood, taken after pregnancy. The gene calls are TRBV4-1 and TRBJ2-4; maybe TRBD1 (5 bases). Here the CDR3 reads CASSQDEGRVKIQYF. The CDR3, as DNA: TGCGCCAGCAGCCAAGATGAAGGCAGGGTGAAGATTCAGTACTTC.